Only a few counts were recorded for the clone carrying this TCR beta chain. The data were taken from a study of T-cell reconstitution after alpha-beta-depleted transplantation in children. Unique molecular identifiers were built into the TCRbeta library. Using its own MiXCR run on the PCR reads, TCRdb lists one record per CDR3 protein. Of about 400,000 distinct CDR3 sequences in the sample, roughly 21% were seen once. The CDR3 runs 14 residues. V was shortened by 3 bases and J by 0 bases, with 8 bases between the two germline ends. Material: PBMCs from the stem cell graft donor, obtained from the stem cell graft. V and J are TRBV12-3 or TRBV12-4 and TRBJ2-5; no clear D. The receptor's source is a human donor who donated a stem cell graft to a child with acute myeloid leukemia. In nucleotides, the CDR3 is TGTGCCAGCAGTTTGGCCCAGTACCAAGAGACCCAGTACTTC. Translating gives CASSLAQYQETQYF.